The next 27 T cell receptor beta chains were all read from a single sample in a study of T cell responses to AZD1222 COVID-19 vaccine. TCRdb keeps only in-frame clones here, not all; method: immunoSEQ multiplex PCR. This sample has approximately 120,000 clones, with roughly nine tenths found just once. Sample: peripheral blood, taken on day 0 of AZD1222 vaccination. The receptors originated from an adult in good health.

The chain joins TRBV4-1 to TRBJ2-1; possible D gene TRBD2, 7 bases. The length of the CDR3 is 14 residues. The germline CDR1 and CDR2 sequences are MGHRA and YSYEKL. V lost 3 bases to trimming and J lost 5 bases, with 11 bases between them. CDR3 nucleotides: TGCGCCAGCAGCCAGTGGGGGGGCGACAATGAGCAGTTCTTC. It is translated as CASSQWGGDNEQFF.

The V call is TRBV9, the J call TRBJ1-3; D gene uncertain. This CDR3 region has 11 residues. CDR1 and CDR2 (germline): SGDLS, YYNGEE. The V end was cut by 4 bases, the J end by 7 bases, with 6 bases between. CDR3: CASSSMNTIYF. The CDR3 DNA reads as TGTGCCAGCAGCTCTATGAACACCATATATTTT.

V usage is TRBV5-4 and J usage is TRBJ2-7, with 7 bases lining up with TRBD1. Germline V lookup: CDR1 SGHNT, CDR2 YYREEE (reference sequence). The V and J ends lost 4 bases and 7 bases, in that order; junction bases with no gene match: 8. This CDR3 region has 13 residues. The CDR3 sequence is CASSQSTGSEQYF. DNA for the CDR3: TGTGCCAGCAGCCAATCGACAGGGAGTGAGCAGTACTTC.

The V call is TRBV6-5, the J call TRBJ1-1, with D perhaps matching TRBD1 (6 bases). The CDR3 contains 15 residues. Germline lookup yields CDR1 MNHEY and CDR2 SVGAGI. Trimming removed 5 bases at V and 2 bases at J, with 15 bases between. The CDR3 DNA is TGTGCCAGCAGTACTTACGGGACACCCAACACTGAAGCTTTCTTT. As protein: CASSTYGTPNTEAFF.

The chain employs TRBV30 and TRBJ2-7; unclear D gene. Trimming cost V 4 bases and J 6 bases, with 16 bases left between them. CDR3 length: 13 residues. The germline V gene has CDR1 GTSNPN and CDR2 SVGIG (reference sequence). The DNA of the CDR3 is TGTGCCTGGACCGCTAGAATGGCTGGCGAGCAGTACTTC. Protein sequence: CAWTARMAGEQYF.

This clone occurred once. V and J are TRBV7-2 and TRBJ1-6; D gene uncertain. There are 16 residues in the CDR3. Trimming stripped 1 base from V and 7 bases from J, with 14 bases between. Germline CDR1 reads SGHTA; CDR2 reads FQGNSA. In DNA form, the CDR3 reads TGTGCCAGCAGCTTAGGAGGGTTCTCCCCCAATTCACCCCTCCACTTT. As protein: CASSLGGFSPNSPLHF.

The chain employs TRBV7-3 and TRBJ2-3; 13 positions agree with TRBD2. V shed 2 bases and J 1 base; nucleotides not matched to a gene: 3. The CDR3 extends over 17 amino acids. The germline CDR1 and CDR2 sequences are SGHTA and FQGTGA. CDR3 sequence (DNA): TGTGCCAGCAGCTTACGAGGACTAGCGGGGGGCACAGATACGCAGTATTTT. It encodes CASSLRGLAGGTDTQYF. The variable domain in full, with the rest retrieved from reference TRBV7-3 and TRBJ2-3, is GAGVSQTPSNKVTEKGKYVELRCDPISGHTALYWYRQSLGQGPEFLIYFQGTGAADDSGLPNDRFFAVRPEGSVSTLKIQRTERGDSAVYLCASSLRGLAGGTDTQYFGPGTRLTVL.

The chain uses TRBV30 and TRBJ1-5; D is perhaps TRBD1 (5 bases). This CDR3 spans 15 amino acids. The ends were cut back, 0 bases at V and 6 bases at J, with 15 bases in the middle. Per germline, CDR1 GTSNPN and CDR2 SVGIG (reference sequence). CDR3 bases: TGTGCCTGGAGTGTAGGGACCTTGGGCGGTCAGCCCCAGCATTTT. Translated: CAWSVGTLGGQPQHF.

The rearrangement joins TRBV5-1 to TRBJ1-1; TRBD1 is a possible D gene (6 bases). Trimming removed 4 bases from V and 1 base from J, with 14 bases in between. This CDR3 has 15 amino acids. Germline V gene data show CDR1 as SGHRS and CDR2 as YFSETQ. CDR3 bases: TGCGCCAGCAGCAGAGAGGGGGGAGCGAACACTGAAGCTTTCTTT. It translates to CASSREGGANTEAFF. The full variable domain, its missing parts supplied by reference TRBV5-1 and TRBJ1-1, is KAGVTQTPRYLIKTRGQQVTLSCSPISGHRSVSWYQQTPGQGLQFLFEYFSETQRNKGNFPGRFSGRQFSNSRSEMNVSTLELGDSALYLCASSREGGANTEAFFGQGTRLTVV.

The chain carries TRBV4-3 and TRBJ2-7; D is undetermined. There are 14 residues in the CDR3. CDR1 is LGHNA and CDR2 is YSLEER in the germline V gene. The ends were cut back, 0 bases at V and 0 bases at J, with 6 bases in the middle. The CDR3 DNA follows: TGCGCCAGCAGCCAAGATTCGTTCTCCTACGAGCAGTACTTC. Translated, it gives CASSQDSFSYEQYF.

The chain combines TRBV6-2 or TRBV6-3 with TRBJ2-5; 9 nucleotides align to TRBD2. CDR1 is MNHEY, CDR2 SVGEGT, per germline. This CDR3 has 15 residues. V dropped 5 bases and J dropped 4; count of bases not matched to a gene: 8. CDR3 nucleotides: TGTGCCAGCAGTGCCGTGGCGGGGGGGCCAGAGACCCAGTACTTC. Its translation is CASSAVAGGPETQYF.

The genes are TRBV12-3 or TRBV12-4 and TRBJ1-6; 8 bases fit TRBD1. V gave up 5 bases and J gave up 12 bases; unmatched junction bases: 3. The CDR3 extends over 12 amino acids. CDR3 region: CASSGQGGPLHF. As DNA, the CDR3 is TGTGCCAGCAGTGGACAGGGTGGACCCCTCCACTTT.

This chain links TRBV27 with TRBJ2-7; D call uncertain. The CDR3 length is 15 residues. Germline V CDR1 and CDR2: MNHEY, SMNVEV (reference sequence). Trimming took 4 bases from V and 3 from J, leaving 16 bases between them. The CDR3 here is CASSSLVETDYEQYF. DNA for the CDR3: TGTGCCAGCAGTTCCCTAGTTGAAACGGACTACGAGCAGTACTTC.

V is TRBV2 and J is TRBJ2-7; 9 bases are a match to TRBD1. V trimming: 6 bases; J trimming: 0 bases; junction bases outside the gene matches: 6. Looked up from germline, CDR1 is SNHLY and CDR2 is FYNNEI. The CDR3 has 15 residues. In DNA, the CDR3 is TGTGCCAGCAGGGGGACAGGGTTTAGCTCCTACGAGCAGTACTTC. Amino acid sequence: CASRGTGFSSYEQYF.

The CDR3 loop is CASSVEGQTEAFF. The DNA for the CDR3 is TGTGCCAGCAGTGTAGAGGGGCAGACTGAAGCTTTCTTT. This chain uses TRBV2 with TRBJ1-1, with D perhaps matching TRBD1 (5 bases). Germline CDR1 is SNHLY and CDR2 is FYNNEI. This CDR3 is built from 13 residues. V gave up 4 bases and J gave up 5 bases, with 11 bases separating them.

The rearrangement links TRBV27 to TRBJ2-5; no clear D. Germline V gives CDR1 MNHEY, CDR2 SMNVEV (reference sequence). V lost 4 bases and J lost 0, with 9 bases in between. The CDR3 covers 14 residues. CDR3 sequence reads: CASSSPSYQETQYF. The CDR3 DNA is TGTGCCAGCAGTTCACCATCATACCAAGAGACCCAGTACTTC.

This sequence joins TRBV6-5 and TRBJ1-1; no firm D call. CDR1 MNHEY and CDR2 SVGAGI come from the germline V gene. The CDR3 runs to 11 residues. Trimming stripped 6 bases from V and 2 bases from J, with 4 bases between. The CDR3 reads CASRVNTEAFF. The CDR3 nucleotides are TGTGCCAGCAGGGTCAACACTGAAGCTTTCTTT.

J is TRBJ2-3 and V is TRBV6-5; possibly TRBD2 for D (5 bases). With 6 bases removed from V and 5 bases from J, the gap between germline ends came to 12 bases. Germline values: CDR1 MNHEY, CDR2 SVGAGI. The CDR3 loop spans 13 amino acids. For the CDR3, the DNA is TGTGCCAGCAGCTTAACTAGGAAAGATACGCAGTATTTT. It encodes CASSLTRKDTQYF.

This chain connects TRBV2 to TRBJ1-5; tentatively, D is TRBD1 (5 bases). CDR1 SNHLY and CDR2 FYNNEI come from the germline V gene. Trimming shortened V by 5 bases and J by 1 base, and 12 bases separated the two germline ends. There are 15 residues in the CDR3. CDR3 sequence: CASSLWKGSNQPQHF. The CDR3 region has the DNA TGTGCCAGCAGTCTTTGGAAGGGGAGCAATCAGCCCCAGCATTTT. Together with reference TRBV2 and TRBJ1-5, the CDR3 gives the full variable domain: EPEVTQTPSHQVTQMGQEVILRCVPISNHLYFYWYRQILGQKVEFLVSFYNNEISEKSEIFDDQFSVERPDGSNFTLKIRSTKLEDSAMYFCASSLWKGSNQPQHFGDGTRLSIL.

This clone was observed once. V and J are TRBV2 and TRBJ1-2, with D perhaps TRBD1 (6 bases). The V end lost 11 bases, the J end lost 1 base, and 11 bases lay between the germline ends. The CDR3 totals 12 residues. Germline V lookup: CDR1 SNHLY, CDR2 FYNNEI. This CDR3 reads CADRDNNYGYTF. The CDR3 nucleotides read TGTGCCGACCGGGACAATAACTATGGCTACACCTTC.

J is TRBJ1-1 and V is TRBV4-2; tentative D call: TRBD1 (5 bases). Germline values: CDR1 LGHNA, CDR2 YNFKEQ. The CDR3 has 15 amino acids. V lost 2 bases to trimming and J lost 6 bases, with 16 bases between them. The CDR3 DNA sequence: TGTGCCAGCAGCCAACCTGGGGCACCGGGGGCTGAAGCTTTCTTT. Translating gives CASSQPGAPGAEAFF.

The CDR3 here is CASSPNVGPFFGGYTF. CDR3 bases: TGTGCCAGCAGCCCGAACGTCGGACCGTTCTTCGGTGGCTACACCTTC. The V call is TRBV7-2, the J call TRBJ1-2; D gene unclear. Per germline, CDR1 SGHTA and CDR2 FQGNSA. This CDR3 contains 16 residues. Trimming left V 5 bases short and J 7 bases short, with 23 bases between.

The rearrangement links TRBV7-9 to TRBJ2-1; 8 nucleotides align to TRBD2. The trim removed 5 bases at V and 14 bases at J, leaving 14 bases unmatched. Germline V gene lookup returns CDR1 SEHNR and CDR2 FQNEAQ (reference sequence). The CDR3 consists of 14 residues. The CDR3: CASSPGDSGTMKFF. The CDR3 DNA sequence: TGTGCCAGCAGCCCAGGGGATAGCGGGACGATGAAGTTCTTC.

The CDR3 sequence: CASSHDFGPKTGGELFF. For the CDR3, the DNA is TGCGCCAGCAGCCATGATTTCGGGCCTAAGACAGGCGGGGAGCTGTTTTTT. The chain has TRBV4-1 and TRBJ2-2; possibly TRBD1 for D (6 bases). Germline lookup yields CDR1 MGHRA and CDR2 YSYEKL. This CDR3 region has 17 residues. With 3 bases removed from V and 7 bases from J, the gap between germline ends came to 21 bases.

This chain joins TRBV2 and TRBJ2-2; 10 bases are a match to TRBD2. Losses at the gene ends were 7 bases for V and 4 bases for J; bases not matched to a gene: 3. The CDR3 totals 14 residues. Per germline, CDR1 SNHLY and CDR2 FYNNEI. Here the CDR3 reads CASKGLASTGELFF. DNA for the CDR3: TGTGCCAGCAAGGGACTAGCGAGCACCGGGGAGCTGTTTTTT.

The V call is TRBV19, the J call TRBJ2-1, with no clear D. Trimming took 11 bases from V and 4 from J, leaving 9 bases between them. The CDR3 has 11 residues. Germline-derived CDR1 and CDR2 are LNHDA and SQIVND (reference sequence). CDR3 DNA sequence: TGTGCCGTCGGTCGATACAATGAGCAGTTCTTC. Its protein product is CAVGRYNEQFF.

The DNA of the CDR3 is TGCGCCAGCAGCAGGGATTATAATTCACCCCTCCACTTT. Amino acid sequence: CASSRDYNSPLHF. This rearrangement joins TRBV4-3 to TRBJ1-6; D remains ambiguous. V shed 5 bases and J shed 4 bases, with 6 bases lying between them. The CDR3 contains 13 residues. Germline-derived CDR1 and CDR2 are LGHNA and YSLEER.